This note documents a single TCR beta chain sequence. Time point defined: recipient sample about 28 days before transplant, after cytoreduction. The germline V gene has CDR1 SGDLS and CDR2 YYNGEE. V shed 0 bases and J shed 3 bases, with 9 bases lying between them. The CDR3 is 14 amino acids. This sample was taken from a study of T cell clonotyping in hematopoietic cell transplantation. Profiling relied on immunoSEQ multiplex PCR, and the TCRdb table lists in-frame clones only, not all of them. The repertoire has roughly 27,000 clones, 84% of them found once; the top ten carry approximately 25%. This TCR was sampled from a woman aged 60-75 years with acute myeloid leukemia. Some clones in this sample may be carry-over from other donors' samples. The source material was peripheral blood mononuclear cells, sampled before stem cell transplant. The chain recombines TRBV9 with TRBJ1-1; D is perhaps TRBD1 (5 bases). The DNA of the CDR3 is TGTGCCAGCAGCGTAGGGGTAGGGGACACTGAAGCTTTCTTT. Protein product: CASSVGVGDTEAFF.